Following are 8 T cell receptor beta chains from one sample sequenced in a study of OX40 agonist ivuxolimab in advanced cancers. Sequencing used immunoSEQ multiplex PCR; TCRdb keeps in-frame clones, though not all of them. The sample consists of about 73,000 clones, 80% to 90% of them appearing once. The input for sequencing was CD4+ or CD8+ T cells sorted from blood, taken in a trial of the OX40 agonist ivuxolimab. These receptors were obtained from an adult with an advanced solid tumor such as melanoma, head and neck, liver or kidney cancer.

The chain carries TRBV27 and TRBJ2-7, with 10 nucleotides matching TRBD1. CDR1 MNHEY and CDR2 SMNVEV come from the germline V gene (reference sequence). V lost 1 base, J lost 2 bases, and 5 bases stayed unmatched. The CDR3 runs 16 residues. The CDR3 here is CASSLFPGQGAYEQYF. CDR3 nucleotide sequence: TGTGCCAGCAGTTTATTCCCCGGACAGGGGGCCTACGAGCAGTACTTC.

The chain recombines TRBV7-9 with TRBJ1-2, with TRBD1 identical over 10 bases. After removal of 5 bases from V and 4 bases from J, the junction contained 7 bases not matched to a gene. CDR3 size: 15 residues. The V gene's germline CDR1 is SEHNR and CDR2 FQNEAQ (reference sequence). The CDR3 here is CASSPGTGVFYGYTF. CDR3 DNA sequence: TGTGCCAGCAGCCCTGGGACAGGGGTTTTCTATGGCTACACCTTC.

The chain employs TRBV6-1 and TRBJ2-1, with 10 bases aligning to TRBD1. The CDR3 contains 14 residues. Germline V lookup: CDR1 MNHNS, CDR2 SASEGT. The junction had 4 bases not matched to a gene; V was cut back by 8 bases and J by 3 bases. CDR3 nucleotides: TGTGCCAGCGGTAGGACAGGGGGCTACAATGAGCAGTTCTTC. This sequence encodes CASGRTGGYNEQFF.

The genes are TRBV4-1 and TRBJ2-5; 7 bases map to TRBD2. This CDR3 is 17 amino acids long. Germline V CDR1 and CDR2: MGHRA, YSYEKL. Unmatched junction bases numbered 13, after V lost 2 bases and J lost 4 bases. CDR3: CASSQSGASPIRETQYF. CDR3 nucleotides: TGCGCCAGCAGCCAAAGCGGGGCTAGCCCGATCCGAGAGACCCAGTACTTC.

The rearrangement uses TRBV7-9 and TRBJ1-4; D is perhaps TRBD1 (6 bases). Trimming removed 5 bases at V and 10 bases at J, with 17 bases between. Per the germline V gene, CDR1 is SEHNR and CDR2 is FQNEAQ (reference sequence). This CDR3 region has 14 residues. CDR3 bases: TGTGCCAGCAGCCGACAGGCGACAGACGGAAAACTGTTTTTT. This translates into CASSRQATDGKLFF.

The chain has TRBV5-1 and TRBJ2-7; 9 bases align to TRBD1. This CDR3 has 14 residues. J lost 6 bases, V lost 2 bases, and 6 bases had no gene match. The germline V gene encodes CDR1 SGHRS and CDR2 YFSETQ. DNA of the CDR3: TGCGCCAGCAGCTTTCGGGACAGGGCTGCCGAGCAGTACTTC. This encodes CASSFRDRAAEQYF.

This clone was counted a single time. The V gene is TRBV5-1, the J gene TRBJ1-1; 9 bases match TRBD1. The CDR3 covers 15 residues. Germline assignment: CDR1 SGHRS and CDR2 YFSETQ. V shed 0 bases, J shed 5 bases, and the junction held 5 bases outside the gene matches. The CDR3 DNA reads TGCGCCAGCAGCTTGGAAGGGACAGGGCGGACTGAAGCTTTCTTT. It is translated as CASSLEGTGRTEAFF.

The J gene is TRBJ1-1, the V gene TRBV15, with 8 bases fitting TRBD1. Germline CDR1 reads LNHNV; CDR2 reads YYDKDF (reference sequence). The J segment lost 0 bases and the V segment lost 2 bases, leaving 2 bases of the junction unmatched. This CDR3 has 15 amino acids. CDR3 sequence (DNA): TGTGCCACCAGCAGACGGACAGGGATGAACACTGAAGCTTTCTTT. Protein: CATSRRTGMNTEAFF.